This TCR beta chain was sequenced in a study of blood T cell repertoires in COVID-19. The wider study: In each case, the material was cDNA or gDNA derived from T cells, B-cell-depleted T cells, or PBMCs.

Methods used by the authors: Researchers report that nucleated cell counts were estimated from reference gene primer amplification. Using immunoSEQ multiplex PCR, the repertoire was profiled, and TCRdb retains in-frame clones only, with some absent. V, J and clone size are those of that table, while D and trimming were read from the DNA. The table lists about 250,000 clones, around 81% of them singletons, with less than 5.5% in the top ten. The clonotype originates from a man aged 50-60 years with active or convalescent COVID-19. Material: peripheral blood.

The CDR3 is CASSSSGGLQETQYF. DNA of the CDR3: TGTGCCAGCAGCTCTAGCGGGGGCCTACAAGAGACCCAGTACTTC. The chain uses TRBV3-1 (or the pseudogene TRBV3-2) and TRBJ2-5, with TRBD2 matching over 10 bases. V lost 5 bases to trimming and J lost 2 bases; unmatched junction nucleotides: 5. The CDR3 totals 15 residues. CDR1 LGHDT and CDR2 YNNKEL come from the germline V gene (reference sequence).